Below are 23 T cell receptor beta chains sequenced from a single sample in a study of CD8+CD57+ T cells in acquired aplastic anemia. CDR3 and TCR beta VDJ profiling relied on genomic DNA as the template. From the reads, TCRdb called clonotypes with MiXCR, one entry per CDR3 protein. This sample yields 150,000 to 180,000 distinct CDR3 sequences, of which roughly half are seen a single time; roughly 12% belongs to the top ten. Patients included in sequencing had previously demonstrated CD8+CD57+ cell expansion by flow cytometry. Specimen: sorted CD4+, CD8+, or CD8+CD57+ T cells (not recorded which) from PBMCs. The origin of the receptors is a human donor with aplastic anemia.

This clonotype was seen many times. This chain connects TRBV3-1 to TRBJ1-5, with 8 bases identical to TRBD1. The V segment lost 4 bases and the J segment 4 bases; nucleotides outside the gene matches: 9. Germline CDR1 is LGHDT and CDR2 is YNNKEL (reference sequence). The CDR3 is 16 residues long. This chain's CDR3 is CASSPGGDRRNQPQHF. The CDR3 region has the DNA TGTGCCAGCAGCCCGGGGGGGGACAGGCGGAATCAGCCCCAGCATTTT.

The chain combines TRBV5-1 with TRBJ2-1; no clear D. CDR1 and CDR2 from the germline V gene are SGHRS and YFSETQ. CDR3 length: 16 amino acids. V gave up 0 bases and J gave up 0 bases, with 10 bases separating them. The CDR3 region is CASSLAGSISYNEQFF. Here the CDR3 DNA reads TGCGCCAGCAGCTTGGCTGGCTCGATCTCCTACAATGAGCAGTTCTTC.

The V call is TRBV7-9, the J call TRBJ1-3; D gene unclear. Trimming removed 5 bases from V and 8 bases from J, with 7 bases in between. Germline CDR1 and CDR2: SEHNR and FQNEAQ (reference sequence). This CDR3 is 11 amino acids long. The CDR3 here is CASSPADTIYF. CDR3 DNA: TGTGCCAGCAGCCCTGCGGACACCATATATTTT.

The chain employs TRBV25-1 and TRBJ2-7, with TRBD2 as a possible D gene (6 bases). Germline V gene sequence: CDR1 MGHDK, CDR2 SYGVNS. The CDR3 extends over 16 amino acids. The V end was cut by 6 bases, the J end by 3 bases, with 21 bases between. The CDR3 is CASSNDPPTGVYEQYF. The CDR3, as DNA: TGTGCCAGCAGCAATGACCCCCCAACGGGAGTCTACGAGCAGTACTTC.

This clonotype was counted ten times or more. V is TRBV19 and J is TRBJ2-1; D gene unclear. The V and J ends lost 4 bases and 3 bases respectively, with 7 bases between them. The CDR3 covers 13 residues. Per the germline V gene, CDR1 is LNHDA and CDR2 is SQIVND (reference sequence). This CDR3 is CASSRYFYNEQFF. The CDR3 DNA sequence: TGTGCCAGTAGTAGATACTTCTACAATGAGCAGTTCTTC.

The V gene is TRBV12-3 or TRBV12-4, the J gene TRBJ2-3; 11 positions agree with TRBD2. With V trimmed by 7 bases and J by 6 bases, 12 bases remained unmatched. The CDR3 has 16 amino acids. CDR3 residues: CASTLGVAGGLDTQYF. The DNA of the CDR3 is TGTGCCAGCACATTAGGGGTAGCGGGGGGGTTGGATACGCAGTATTTT.

The genes are TRBV12-3 or TRBV12-4 and TRBJ2-1, with a tentative D call TRBD2 (6 bases). Trimming took off 8 bases at V and 11 bases at J, with 16 bases between the two ends. CDR3 size: 12 residues. CDR3: CASWTGDLKQFF. The CDR3 DNA reads TGTGCCAGCTGGACGGGGGACCTCAAGCAGTTCTTC.

This clonotype was seen repeatedly, ten times or more. This rearrangement joins TRBV2 to TRBJ1-1; 10 positions agree with TRBD1. The CDR3 has 16 residues. Germline V CDR1 and CDR2: SNHLY, FYNNEI. J lost 0 bases, V lost 1 base, and 2 bases had no gene match. DNA for the CDR3: TGTGCCAGCAGTGAAGGGGACAGGGGCATGAACACTGAAGCTTTCTTT. Its protein is CASSEGDRGMNTEAFF.

The chain combines TRBV2 with TRBJ1-1; D is unresolved. The CDR3 is made up of 13 amino acids. The V gene's germline CDR1 is SNHLY and CDR2 FYNNEI. V was cut by 6 bases and J by 0 bases, with 8 bases left in between. The CDR3 region has the DNA TGTGCCAGCAGGATACTTCTGAACACTGAAGCTTTCTTT. Its protein is CASRILLNTEAFF.

The chain employs TRBV19 and TRBJ2-1; 11 nucleotides agree with TRBD1. Germline trimming cut 8 bases from V and 1 base from J; bases unmatched to any gene: 7. Germline CDR1 and CDR2: LNHDA and SQIVND (reference sequence). The CDR3 length is 16 residues. Here the CDR3 reads CASVPRDRGSYNEQFF. The CDR3 bases are TGTGCCAGTGTCCCCCGGGACAGGGGGTCCTACAATGAGCAGTTCTTC.

This clonotype was seen at least ten times. This chain uses TRBV7-6 with TRBJ2-1; 9 bases map to TRBD2. The CDR3 sequence is 19 residues long. J lost 0 bases, V lost 1 base, and 10 bases had no gene match. Per germline, CDR1 SGHVS and CDR2 FNYEAQ. In nucleotides, the CDR3 is TGTGCCAGCAGCTTAGAGCAGCGGGGGGCTCTTAGCTCCTACAATGAGCAGTTCTTC. Translating it yields CASSLEQRGALSSYNEQFF.

This clonotype was observed once. The J gene is TRBJ2-5, the V gene TRBV7-9, with a tentative D call TRBD1 (6 bases). Germline V gene data show CDR1 as SEHNR and CDR2 as FQNEAQ (reference sequence). CDR3 length: 13 residues. Trimming removed 1 base from V and 7 bases from J, with 10 bases in between. This CDR3 reads CASSLGQGRTQYF. CDR3 DNA: TGTGCCAGCAGCTTAGGCCAGGGGAGGACCCAGTACTTC.

This chain connects TRBV29-1 to TRBJ1-2; D is perhaps TRBD1 (5 bases). CDR3 length equals 11 residues. Looked up from germline, CDR1 is SQVTM and CDR2 is ANQGSEA. V was shortened by 6 bases and J by 7 bases, with 12 bases between the two germline ends. DNA of the CDR3: TGCAGCGTCTTAGCTGGGGCTGGCTACACCTTC. Amino acids: CSVLAGAGYTF.

This chain uses TRBV29-1 with TRBJ1-1, with 7 positions matching TRBD1. This CDR3 has 11 amino acids. V lost 8 bases, J lost 8 bases, and 8 bases stayed unmatched. The germline V gene encodes CDR1 SQVTM and CDR2 ANQGSEA. For the CDR3, the DNA is TGCAGCAGAGATGGGGGACAGGAAGCTTTCTTT. It specifies CSRDGGQEAFF.

A remark on this clonotype: Since a much larger clone is just one base distant, this may be a read error. The rearrangement links TRBV4-2 to TRBJ2-2, with a tentative D call TRBD2 (6 bases). The V end lost 10 bases, the J end lost 7 bases, and 19 bases lay between the germline ends. The CDR3 has 14 residues. Germline lookup yields CDR1 LGHNA and CDR2 YNFKEQ. The CDR3 region is CANSPEASVGELFF. For the CDR3, the DNA is TGTGCCAACAGTCCCGAGGCTAGCGTCGGGGAGCTGTTTTTT.

This clonotype was seen only a few times. The junction does not match germline at one end; this may be a read error. The chain links TRBV6-1 to TRBJ1-3; D unclear. Per the germline V gene, CDR1 is MNHNS and CDR2 is SASEGT. The CDR3 has 15 amino acids. CDR3 bases: TGTGCCAGCAGTGGTACTGGGCCCAATGGAAGCACCATATATTTT. Protein: CASSGTGPNGSTIYF.

The gene calls are TRBV2 and TRBJ1-1, with D unclear. The CDR3 consists of 16 residues. Germline V gives CDR1 SNHLY, CDR2 FYNNEI. V lost 2 bases and J 5 bases, leaving 18 bases between the germline ends. CDR3 DNA: TGTGCCAGCAGTGAATGGTCCCATATGACCGGTACTGAAGCTTTCTTT. Its translation is CASSEWSHMTGTEAFF.

Details on this clonotype: The junction departs from the called germline gene at one end, perhaps through a read error. This chain uses TRBV10-2 with TRBJ2-5; 14 bases are a match to TRBD2. This CDR3 contains 16 residues. Germline V gene data show CDR1 as WSHSY and CDR2 as SAAADI. The CDR3 protein is CASSPGLAGGQETQYF. In DNA, the CDR3 is TGTGCCAGCAGCCCCGGACTAGCGGGGGGCCAAGAGACCCAGTACTTC.

This clonotype was seen many times. V usage is TRBV5-1 and J usage is TRBJ2-7; D possibly corresponds to TRBD2 (7 bases). Per the germline V gene, CDR1 is SGHRS and CDR2 is YFSETQ. CDR3 length equals 15 residues. Trimming removed 4 bases at V and 5 bases at J, with 19 bases between. The CDR3 coding sequence is TGCGCCAGCAGCCAACAGGGAGGGGGATTCGACGAGCAGTACTTC. Translating it yields CASSQQGGGFDEQYF. Full variable domain (outside the CDR3, taken from reference TRBV5-1 and TRBJ2-7): KAGVTQTPRYLIKTRGQQVTLSCSPISGHRSVSWYQQTPGQGLQFLFEYFSETQRNKGNFPGRFSGRQFSNSRSEMNVSTLELGDSALYLCASSQQGGGFDEQYFGPGTRLTVT.

This chain connects TRBV11-1 to TRBJ1-4; TRBD1 agrees at 8 bases. J gave up 6 bases and V 4 bases, and 16 bases lay outside the gene matches. The V gene's germline CDR1 is SGHAT and CDR2 FQDESV (reference sequence). The CDR3 contains 18 residues. CDR3 region: CASSSRDGQGRAYEKLFF. CDR3 in DNA: TGTGCCAGCAGCTCCCGAGATGGACAGGGTCGAGCTTATGAAAAACTGTTTTTT.

This clonotype was observed many times. J is TRBJ1-1 and V is TRBV7-7; D uncertain. The ends were cut back, 1 base at V and 0 bases at J, with 3 bases in the middle. The length of the CDR3 is 13 residues. Germline assignment: CDR1 SSHAT and CDR2 FNYEAQ (reference sequence). CDR3 residues: CASSLEVNTEAFF. CDR3 DNA: TGTGCCAGCAGCTTAGAGGTGAACACTGAAGCTTTCTTT.

The chain couples TRBV20-1 to TRBJ2-5; no firm D call. V shed 0 bases and J shed 4 bases, with 12 bases lying between them. The CDR3 runs 14 residues. Germline CDR1 is DFQATT and CDR2 is SNEGSKA (reference sequence). CDR3 nucleotides: TGCAGTGCTAGAGATGTGGCTTTTCGAGAGACCCAGTACTTC. Protein sequence: CSARDVAFRETQYF.

This chain joins TRBV7-3 and TRBJ1-6; 9 bases are a match to TRBD1. This CDR3 is 15 amino acids long. The germline V gene has CDR1 SGHTA and CDR2 FQGTGA. Unmatched junction bases numbered 9, after V lost 5 bases and J lost 10 bases. CDR3 region: CASSPGGTGNSPLHF. As DNA, the CDR3 is TGTGCCAGCAGCCCAGGTGGGACAGGGAACTCACCCCTCCACTTT. The complete variable domain, with remaining parts taken from reference TRBV7-3 and TRBJ1-6, reads GAGVSQTPSNKVTEKGKYVELRCDPISGHTALYWYRQSLGQGPEFLIYFQGTGAADDSGLPNDRFFAVRPEGSVSTLKIQRTERGDSAVYLCASSPGGTGNSPLHFGNGTRLTVT.